This T cell receptor (beta chain) was documented in a study of tumor-infiltrating lymphocytes in oesophageal squamous cell carcinoma. TCRdb itself ran the PCR reads through MiXCR, one entry per CDR3 protein. The table has more than 15,000 distinct CDR3 sequences, approximately 45% seen once. The CDR3 extends over 14 amino acids. The germline V gene has CDR1 SGHTA and CDR2 FQGNSA. The sequenced sample was normal esophageal tissue next to the tumor. V gene TRBV7-2 combines with J gene TRBJ2-4, with D tentatively TRBD2 (5 bases). The J call is doubtful: the DNA matches TRBJ2-1 better. The TCR sequence derives from a female donor with esophageal squamous cell carcinoma. In DNA, the CDR3 is TGTGCCAGCAGCTCTAAACTAGTGAGCAATGAGCAGTTCTTC. Protein: CASSSKLVSNEQFF.